This T cell receptor beta chain is drawn from a study of blood T cell repertoires in COVID-19. Across the study: COVID-19 samples, acute and convalescent, were from the United States, Italy and Spain. T cells, B-cell-depleted T cells, or PBMCs supplied cDNA or gDNA.

As processed by the authors: Amplification with reference gene primers provided the estimates of nucleated cell counts. TCRdb's copy holds only in-frame clones and misses some; the assay was immunoSEQ multiplex PCR. Clone size and V and J calls were adopted from that table, with D and trimming inferred from the DNA. The sample yields about 150,000 clones, around 82% seen once. CDR1 is LGHNA, CDR2 YNFKEQ, per germline. This CDR3 has 18 residues. J gave up 1 base and V 0 bases, and 7 bases lay outside the gene matches. The sample taken for sequencing was peripheral blood. The source of this sequence is a woman in her fifties or sixties with acute or convalescent COVID-19. The genes are TRBV4-2 and TRBJ1-1; 11 nucleotides agree with TRBD1. This CDR3 reads CASSQDQGQGAGNTEAFF. In DNA, the CDR3 is TGTGCCAGCAGCCAAGATCAAGGACAGGGGGCTGGGAACACTGAAGCTTTCTTT.